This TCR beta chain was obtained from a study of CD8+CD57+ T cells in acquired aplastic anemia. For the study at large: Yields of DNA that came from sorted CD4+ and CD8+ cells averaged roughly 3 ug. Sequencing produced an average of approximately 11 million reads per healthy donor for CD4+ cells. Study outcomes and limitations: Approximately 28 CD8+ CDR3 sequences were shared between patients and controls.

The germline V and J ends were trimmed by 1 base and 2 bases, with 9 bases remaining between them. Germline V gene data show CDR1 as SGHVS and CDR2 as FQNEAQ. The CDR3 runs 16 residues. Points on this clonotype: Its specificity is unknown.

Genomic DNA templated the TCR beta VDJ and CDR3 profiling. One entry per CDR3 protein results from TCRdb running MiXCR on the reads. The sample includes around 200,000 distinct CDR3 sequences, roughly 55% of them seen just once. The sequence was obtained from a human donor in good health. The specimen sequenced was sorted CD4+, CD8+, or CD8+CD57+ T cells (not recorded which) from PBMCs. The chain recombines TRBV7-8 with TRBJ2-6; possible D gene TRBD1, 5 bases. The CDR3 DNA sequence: TGTGCCAGCAGCTTAGGGCAGGGCACTGGGGCCAACGTCCTGACTTTC. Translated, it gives CASSLGQGTGANVLTF.